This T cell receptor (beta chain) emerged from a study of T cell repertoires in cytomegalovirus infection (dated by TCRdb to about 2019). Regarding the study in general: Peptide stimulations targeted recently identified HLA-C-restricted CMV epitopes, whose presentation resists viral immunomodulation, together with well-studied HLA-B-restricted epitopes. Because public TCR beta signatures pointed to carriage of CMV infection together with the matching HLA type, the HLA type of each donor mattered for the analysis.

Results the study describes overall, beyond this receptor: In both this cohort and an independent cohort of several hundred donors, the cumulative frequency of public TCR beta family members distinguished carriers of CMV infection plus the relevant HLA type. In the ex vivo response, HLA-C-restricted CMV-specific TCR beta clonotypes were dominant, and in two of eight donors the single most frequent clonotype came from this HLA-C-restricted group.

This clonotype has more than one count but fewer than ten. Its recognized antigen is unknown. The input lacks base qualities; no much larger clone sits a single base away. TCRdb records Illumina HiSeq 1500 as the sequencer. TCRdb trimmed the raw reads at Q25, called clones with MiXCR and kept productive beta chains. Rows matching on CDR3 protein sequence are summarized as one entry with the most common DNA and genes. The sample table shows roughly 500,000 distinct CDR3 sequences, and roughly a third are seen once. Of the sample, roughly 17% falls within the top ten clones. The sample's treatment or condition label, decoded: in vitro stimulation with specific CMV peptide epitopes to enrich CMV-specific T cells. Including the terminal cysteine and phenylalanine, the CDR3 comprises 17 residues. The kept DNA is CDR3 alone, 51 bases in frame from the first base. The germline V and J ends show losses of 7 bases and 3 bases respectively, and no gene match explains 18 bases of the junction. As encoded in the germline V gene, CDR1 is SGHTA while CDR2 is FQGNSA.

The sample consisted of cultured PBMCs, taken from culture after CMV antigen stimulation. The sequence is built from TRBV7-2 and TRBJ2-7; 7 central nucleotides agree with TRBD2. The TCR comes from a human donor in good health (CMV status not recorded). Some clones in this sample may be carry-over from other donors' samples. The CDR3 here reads CASIGGREFLKRYEQYF. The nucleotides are TGTGCCAGCATCGGTGGGCGGGAGTTTTTAAAACGCTACGAGCAGTACTTC.